This TCR beta chain was retrieved from a study of blood T cell repertoires in COVID-19. The data were produced by immunoSEQ multiplex PCR, yet TCRdb's version contains in-frame clones alone and is incomplete. The sample holds over 85,000 clones, about 72% seen once. CDR1 is GTSNPN, CDR2 SVGIG, per germline (reference sequence). The junction had 5 bases not matched to a gene; V was cut back by 2 bases and J by 5 bases. The CDR3 extends over 13 amino acids. A few counts support this clone. The chain recombines TRBV30 with TRBJ2-7; 8 bases align to TRBD2. This receptor was identified in a woman aged 60-70 years with acute or convalescent COVID-19. The sample taken for sequencing was peripheral blood. The CDR3 loop is CAWSRGGANEQYF. The CDR3 DNA follows: TGTGCCTGGAGTCGGGGGGGCGCAAACGAGCAGTACTTC.